The TCR beta chain described here comes from a study of shared clonotypes between healthy human individuals. Study-wide results and limits: The study sampled only blood, and tissue repertoires likely differ.

With regard to this clone: Its antigen is undetermined.

All of the donors resided in Nashville, Tennessee, and each was a Caucasian adult. Clones were sequenced by immunoSEQ multiplex PCR, and TCRdb holds only the in-frame ones, with some missing. Among approximately 940,000 clones, over 75% were seen once, and the ten largest hold around 1.4%. V was pared by 7 bases and J by 7 bases, with 6 bases of the junction left unmatched. The germline V gene encodes CDR1 SNHLY and CDR2 FYNNEI. The CDR3 totals 15 residues. The clonotype originates from a man between 18 and 35 years old in good health. Sequenced sample: memory CD4+ T cells sorted from blood. The subset was: CD45RA-negative fraction. The chain links TRBV2 to TRBJ2-2; 13 bases fit TRBD2. The CDR3 DNA is TGTGCCAGCAAACTAGCGGGGGGGCCCGGCGGGGAGCTGTTTTTT. This sequence encodes CASKLAGGPGGELFF.